The rows below give T cell receptor beta chains drawn from one sample of a study of T cell responses to AZD1222 COVID-19 vaccine. Some clones are missing from TCRdb's copy, which holds only in-frame ones; the method was immunoSEQ multiplex PCR. The sample consists of over 95,000 clones, approximately 90% of them appearing once. The specimen was peripheral blood, collected on day 0 of AZD1222 vaccination. These receptors were collected from an adult in good health. Each CDR3 is given with its conserved first and last residue. Each record gives: D gene, clone size, J gene, V gene, CDR3 DNA, CDR3 protein. A D gene is named only where the DNA matches it firmly. Where a row states a size, it is once, few, many or the class of an expanded clone; other rows omit it.

NA	NA	TRBJ2-7	TRBV7-2	TGTGCCAGCAGCCCAGTCTCCTACGAGCAGTACTTC	CASSPVSYEQYF
NA	NA	TRBJ1-5	TRBV30	TGTGCCTGGAGTGTATGGGGAACCAATCAGCCCCAGCATTTT	CAWSVWGTNQPQHF
NA	NA	TRBJ1-4	TRBV7-9	TGTGCCAGCACATTGTCCGTTCGGTTTGAAAAACTGTTTTTT	CASTLSVRFEKLFF
NA	once	TRBJ2-3	TRBV29-1	TGCAGCGTACCAGGGACAGATACGCAGTATTTT	CSVPGTDTQYF
NA	NA	TRBJ2-5	TRBV3-1/TRBV3-2	TGTGCCAGCAGCCAATCCGGGCAACTGAAAGAGACCCAGTACTTC	CASSQSGQLKETQYF
NA	NA	TRBJ2-5	TRBV5-4	TGTGCCAGCAGCTTCGGGAACGAAGAGACCCAGTACTTC	CASSFGNEETQYF
NA	few	TRBJ2-5	TRBV29-1	TGCAGCGTTGAAGATCCAGGGCCCGAAGAGACCCAGTACTTC	CSVEDPGPEETQYF
NA	NA	TRBJ1-3	TRBV7-6	TGTGCCAGCAGCTCCCAGGGCGGAAACACCATATATTTT	CASSSQGGNTIYF
NA	NA	TRBJ1-1	TRBV4-3	TGCGCCAGCAGCCAAGATCTGAGTGGGGGGGCGCGAGCTTTCTTT	CASSQDLSGGARAFF
NA	NA	TRBJ2-7	TRBV28	TGTGCCAGCAGTTTATCCACTTACGAGCAGTACTTC	CASSLSTYEQYF
NA	NA	TRBJ2-2	TRBV19	TGTGCCAGTAGTACCGGTCCGAACACCGGGGAGCTGTTTTTT	CASSTGPNTGELFF
TRBD2	NA	TRBJ2-1	TRBV5-4	TGTGCCAGCAGCTTGTCGCTAGCGGGGGGTCCCCCTAAGACCTACAATGAGCAGTTCTTC	CASSLSLAGGPPKTYNEQFF
TRBD2	NA	TRBJ2-1	TRBV28	TGTGCCAGCAGTTTAGGACTAGCGGTCAATGAGCAGTTCTTC	CASSLGLAVNEQFF
NA	NA	TRBJ2-6	TRBV18	TGTGCCAGCTCACAAAACTCTGGGGCCAACGTCCTGACTTTC	CASSQNSGANVLTF
TRBD1	NA	TRBJ2-7	TRBV5-1	TGCGCCAGCAGCTTCACACCGGGACAGGGTAACTACGAGCAGTACTTC	CASSFTPGQGNYEQYF
TRBD1	once	TRBJ1-6	TRBV12-5	TGTGCTAGTGGTTTGCTGACAGGGACCTCCTATAATTCACCCCTCCACTTT	CASGLLTGTSYNSPLHF
NA	NA	TRBJ2-7	TRBV2	TGTGCCAGCAGTGCACAGGGCCCCCGGTGGTACTTC	CASSAQGPRWYF
NA	NA	TRBJ1-3	TRBV10-3	TGTGCCATCAGTGGAGTCGGCCCTGACTCTGGAAACACCATATATTTT	CAISGVGPDSGNTIYF
TRBD1	NA	TRBJ1-6	TRBV30	TGTGCCTGGAGTGGGACAGGAAATAATTCACCCCTCCACTTT	CAWSGTGNNSPLHF
NA	few	TRBJ2-7	TRBV6-2/TRBV6-3	TGTGCCAGCAGTGACATGGACAGATCCTACGAGCAGTACTTC	CASSDMDRSYEQYF
TRBD1	NA	TRBJ1-5	TRBV15	TGTGCCACCAGCAGAGACGGAGGGGGCCGGGGTCAGCCCCAGCATTTT	CATSRDGGGRGQPQHF
NA	once	TRBJ2-3	TRBV7-8	TGTGCCAGCAGCTTGAGGTACAAGGGGGTTCGACAAAATACGCAGTATTTT	CASSLRYKGVRQNTQYF
NA	NA	TRBJ2-3	TRBV5-1	TGCGCCAGCAGCTTGTCTGGACGGAGCACAGATACGCAGTATTTT	CASSLSGRSTDTQYF
TRBD1	NA	TRBJ1-6	TRBV4-1	TGCGCCAGCAGCCAAGCCGGGACAGGGAATTCACCCCTCCACTTT	CASSQAGTGNSPLHF
NA	NA	TRBJ1-1	TRBV3-1/TRBV3-2	TGTGCCAGCAGCCAGATGGAGGGCACTGAAGCTTTCTTT	CASSQMEGTEAFF
NA	once	TRBJ2-2	TRBV6-5	TGTGCCAGCAGTTACTCTAGTGGGACGTGGACCGGGGAGCTGTTTTTT	CASSYSSGTWTGELFF
TRBD1	once	TRBJ1-1	TRBV5-6	TGTGCCAGCAGCTCCGATTGGACAGGTGAAGCTTTCTTT	CASSSDWTGEAFF
NA	NA	TRBJ1-5	TRBV19	TGTGCCAGTAAGGGAGAATTCCATAGCAATCAGCCCCAGCATTTT	CASKGEFHSNQPQHF
NA	NA	TRBJ2-7	TRBV5-4	TGTGCCAGCAGCCTCCCTGGGGACGAGCAGTACTTC	CASSLPGDEQYF
NA	NA	TRBJ1-1	TRBV7-9	TGTGCCAGCATAGGACAGATGAACACTGAAGCTTTCTTT	CASIGQMNTEAFF
NA	NA	TRBJ2-7	TRBV19	TGTGCCAGTAGTTCGCAGGGAGGATACGAGCAGTACTTC	CASSSQGGYEQYF
TRBD1	once	TRBJ1-1	TRBV18	TGTGCCAGCTCACCGACAGGGGCCACTGAAGCTTTCTTT	CASSPTGATEAFF
TRBD1	NA	TRBJ1-4	TRBV27	TGTGCCAGCAGGCGGGCGGGACAGGGTGAGGAAAAACTGTTTTTT	CASRRAGQGEEKLFF
TRBD2	NA	TRBJ2-3	TRBV5-1	TGCGCCAGCAGCTTGAGCGGGGGATCTAGCACAGATACGCAGTATTTT	CASSLSGGSSTDTQYF
TRBD1	NA	TRBJ2-1	TRBV6-6	TGTGCCAGCAGTTACGAAGGGGGCAGGGGAACCGATGAGCAGTTCTTC	CASSYEGGRGTDEQFF
TRBD2	once	TRBJ2-1	TRBV7-9	TGTGCCAGCAGCTTTGAGTCCAGCGGGATGTCTGGTGAGCAGTTCTTC	CASSFESSGMSGEQFF
NA	NA	TRBJ2-7	TRBV6-5	TGTGCCAGCAGTTACTCGCCAGGGGAAGGCGAGCAGTACTTC	CASSYSPGEGEQYF
NA	once	TRBJ1-6	TRBV6-1	TGTGCCAGCAGTGCAGTAAGCTCGCTGGGAAATTCACCCCTCCACTTT	CASSAVSSLGNSPLHF
TRBD2	NA	TRBJ2-5	TRBV5-4	TGTGCCAGCAGCCCGACTAGCGGGGCACTTCAAGAGACCCAGTACTTC	CASSPTSGALQETQYF
NA	few	TRBJ1-6	TRBV7-6	TGTGCCAGCTCCGGGGGGCTTAGGAATTCACCCCTCCACTTT	CASSGGLRNSPLHF
NA	NA	TRBJ2-3	TRBV11-3	TGTGCCAGCAGCTTAGGGGGGGAGGCAGATACGCAGTATTTT	CASSLGGEADTQYF
NA	NA	TRBJ1-1	TRBV9	TGTGCCAGCAACCCCGGGAGGGCGAACACTGAAGCTTTCTTT	CASNPGRANTEAFF
NA	NA	TRBJ1-1	TRBV2	TGTGCCAGCAGTATACTGACAGGTGGCACTGAAGCTTTCTTT	CASSILTGGTEAFF
NA	NA	TRBJ2-1	TRBV19	TGTGCCAGTAGTAGTGGGACGGCGAGGGCCAATGAGCAGTTCTTC	CASSSGTARANEQFF
NA	NA	TRBJ1-5	TRBV19	TGTGCCAGTACTACAGGATACCGTCAGCCCCAGCATTTT	CASTTGYRQPQHF
NA	NA	TRBJ1-4	TRBV5-1	TGCGCCAGCAGCGAGGTTGCAACTAATGAAAAACTGTTTTTT	CASSEVATNEKLFF
NA	NA	TRBJ2-7	TRBV7-9	TGTGCCAGCAGCAAAGTAATCGGGACACTGGTCTACGAGCAGTACTTC	CASSKVIGTLVYEQYF
NA	NA	TRBJ2-7	TRBV19	TGTGCCAGTAGTATCCCCGGTTACGAGCAGTACTTC	CASSIPGYEQYF
NA	NA	TRBJ1-1	TRBV6-2/TRBV6-3	TGTGCCAGCAGTTTTTCGGGGTTGAGCACTGAAGCTTTCTTT	CASSFSGLSTEAFF
NA	NA	TRBJ2-1	TRBV11-3	TGTGCCAGCAGCTACTTAAGGGGATCCTACAATGAGCAGTTCTTC	CASSYLRGSYNEQFF
TRBD2	NA	TRBJ2-2	TRBV5-1	TGCGCCAGCAGCTCCCGAGCCCGACTAGCGGGGGCGAACACCGGGGAGCTGTTTTTT	CASSSRARLAGANTGELFF